This T cell receptor beta chain came from a study of cytomegalovirus exposure and HLA in healthy donors. Regarding the study as a whole: Among the most significant clusters, several appeared linked to common viral pathogens in a later analysis. Among the CMV-associated chains, a few were confirmed in vitro as specific for CMV antigens. In a later analysis, a genetic analysis reported fewer productive-TCR N-insertions in an Asian-associated ancestry cluster than the cohort average.

The donors were healthy bone marrow donors. The PCR ran on 60 Vbeta and 13 Jbeta primers. The data were produced by immunoSEQ multiplex PCR, yet TCRdb's version contains in-frame clones alone and is incomplete. Counted here are hundreds of thousands of clones, 77% occurring once; the ten biggest clones make up roughly 2.5%. Concerning this clone itself: Its antigen is not identified.

This CDR3 has 13 amino acids. Trimming took 0 bases from V and 4 from J, leaving 4 bases between them. CDR1 is MNHEY and CDR2 is SVGAGI in the germline V gene. This TCR was recovered from a woman between 55 and 75 years old in good health and CMV-seropositive. Material for sequencing was PBMCs. The chain links TRBV6-5 to TRBJ1-5; D not resolved. CDR3 sequence: CASSYSLNQPQHF. In nucleotides, the CDR3 is TGTGCCAGCAGTTACTCGCTAAATCAGCCCCAGCATTTT.